This is a list of T cell receptor beta chains from one sample in a study of blood T cell repertoires in COVID-19. The method was immunoSEQ multiplex PCR; TCRdb's version includes in-frame clones alone and lacks a portion of them. Of under 150,000 clones in the sample, around 82% were seen once. The sample taken for sequencing was peripheral blood. The receptors come from a man aged 60 to 75 with acute or convalescent COVID-19. Both conserved end residues are part of each CDR3. Fields, in order: CDR3 length, clone size, J gene, V gene, D gene, CDR3 DNA, CDR3 protein. A D gene is named only where the DNA matches it firmly. The size of a clone is reported for some rows only, either as once, few or many, or as a class for expanded clones.

>12|.|TRBJ1-2|TRBV5-1|.
TGCGCCAGCAGCTTGGAGGGGGTTGGCTACACCTTC
CASSLEGVGYTF
>11|.|TRBJ2-7|TRBV3-1/TRBV3-2|.
TGTGCCAGCAGCCATCTGAGTGAGCAGTACTTC
CASSHLSEQYF
>14|.|TRBJ2-2|TRBV10-3|.
TGTGCCACCGACTCAGGGACATCCACCGGGGAGCTGTTTTTT
CATDSGTSTGELFF
>16|once|TRBJ2-2|TRBV5-8|.
TGTGCCAGCAGCTGGACGGTTTGGGGGGACACCGGGGAGCTGTTTTTT
CASSWTVWGDTGELFF
>17|.|TRBJ2-3|TRBV5-1|TRBD2
TGCGCCAGCGGGGATAAACTAGCGGGCGAGAACACAGATACGCAGTATTTT
CASGDKLAGENTDTQYF
>15|.|TRBJ1-6|TRBV10-3|.
TGTGCCATCAGTGAGTCATCAGGGTATAATTCACCCCTCCACTTT
CAISESSGYNSPLHF
>16|.|TRBJ1-4|TRBV2|TRBD1
TGTGCCAGCAGTGATCCCCGGGACAGGGAAAATGAAAAACTGTTTTTT
CASSDPRDRENEKLFF
>16|.|TRBJ2-1|TRBV14|.
TGTGCCAGCAGCCACCCACGTGGCAGGACCTACAATGAGCAGTTCTTC
CASSHPRGRTYNEQFF
>14|.|TRBJ2-3|TRBV7-9|.
TGTGCCAGCAGCAGATCCGGGAACACAGATACGCAGTATTTT
CASSRSGNTDTQYF
>14|.|TRBJ1-6|TRBV2|TRBD1
TGTGCCAGCAGGCCGGGACAGGGGTCATCACCCCTCCACTTT
CASRPGQGSSPLHF
>14|.|TRBJ1-1|TRBV30|.
TGTGCCTTCAGGGTTTTAGATTGGAACACTGAAGCTTTCTTT
CAFRVLDWNTEAFF
>16|.|TRBJ2-3|TRBV9|TRBD2
TGTGCCAGCAGCATCTTAGCGGGGGCGATAACAGATACGCAGTATTTT
CASSILAGAITDTQYF
>15|.|TRBJ1-5|TRBV4-1|TRBD1
TGCGCCAGCAGCCAAGTGGGACAGAGCAATCAGCCCCAGCATTTT
CASSQVGQSNQPQHF
>14|few|TRBJ2-5|TRBV7-8|.
TGTGCCAGCAGGCCCCCCAGGGGTGGAGAGACCCAGTACTTC
CASRPPRGGETQYF
>13|.|TRBJ2-3|TRBV6-5|.
TGTGCCAGCAGTTACGACTTTTCAGATACGCAGTATTTT
CASSYDFSDTQYF